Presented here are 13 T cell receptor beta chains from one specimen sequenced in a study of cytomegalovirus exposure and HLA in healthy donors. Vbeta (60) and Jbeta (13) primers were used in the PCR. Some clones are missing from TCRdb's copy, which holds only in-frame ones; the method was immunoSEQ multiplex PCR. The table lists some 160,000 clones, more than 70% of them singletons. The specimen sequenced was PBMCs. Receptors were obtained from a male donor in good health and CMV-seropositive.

The CDR3 spells CASSPSTTGMGEQYF. The DNA for the CDR3 is TGTGCCAGCTCACCGAGTACAACAGGGATGGGCGAGCAGTACTTC. The genes are TRBV18 and TRBJ2-7, with D possibly matching TRBD1 (6 bases). Between the trimmed V and J ends, which lost 3 bases and 6 bases, there was a span of 18 bases. The CDR3 consists of 15 residues. In germline, CDR1 is KGHSH, CDR2 LQKENI.

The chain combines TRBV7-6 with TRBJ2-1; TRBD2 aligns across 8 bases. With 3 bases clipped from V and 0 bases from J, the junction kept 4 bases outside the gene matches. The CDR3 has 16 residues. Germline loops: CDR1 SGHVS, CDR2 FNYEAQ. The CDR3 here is CASSFLLAGSYNEQFF. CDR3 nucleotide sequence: TGTGCCAGCAGCTTTCTCCTAGCGGGCTCCTACAATGAGCAGTTCTTC.

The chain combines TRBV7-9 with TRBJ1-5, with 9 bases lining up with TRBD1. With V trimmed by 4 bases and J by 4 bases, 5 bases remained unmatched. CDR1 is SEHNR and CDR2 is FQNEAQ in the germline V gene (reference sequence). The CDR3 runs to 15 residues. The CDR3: CASSSGTGRNQPQHF. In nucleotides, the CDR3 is TGTGCCAGCAGCTCCGGGACAGGGAGGAATCAGCCCCAGCATTTT.

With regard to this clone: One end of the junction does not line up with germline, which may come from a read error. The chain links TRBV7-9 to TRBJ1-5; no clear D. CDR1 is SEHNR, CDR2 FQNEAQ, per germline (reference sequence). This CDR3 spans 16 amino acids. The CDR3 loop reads CSSSLGGGGSNQPQHF. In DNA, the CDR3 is TGTTCCAGCAGCTTAGGTGGAGGTGGAAGCAATCAGCCCCAGCATTTT.

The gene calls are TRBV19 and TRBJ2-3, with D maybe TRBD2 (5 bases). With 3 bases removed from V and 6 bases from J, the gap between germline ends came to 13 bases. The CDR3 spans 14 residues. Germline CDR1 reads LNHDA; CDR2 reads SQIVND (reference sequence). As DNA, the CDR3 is TGTGCCAGTAGTATTAGGGCTAGCTCCGATACGCAGTATTTT. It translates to CASSIRASSDTQYF.

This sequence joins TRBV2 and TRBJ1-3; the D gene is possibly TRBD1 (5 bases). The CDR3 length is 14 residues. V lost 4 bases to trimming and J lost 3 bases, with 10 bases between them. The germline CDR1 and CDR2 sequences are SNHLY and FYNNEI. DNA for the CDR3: TGTGCCAGCAGTGGGCAGGGTTATGGAAACACCATATATTTT. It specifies CASSGQGYGNTIYF. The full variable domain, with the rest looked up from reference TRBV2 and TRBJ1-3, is EPEVTQTPSHQVTQMGQEVILRCVPISNHLYFYWYRQILGQKVEFLVSFYNNEISEKSEIFDDQFSVERPDGSNFTLKIRSTKLEDSAMYFCASSGQGYGNTIYFGEGSWLTVV.

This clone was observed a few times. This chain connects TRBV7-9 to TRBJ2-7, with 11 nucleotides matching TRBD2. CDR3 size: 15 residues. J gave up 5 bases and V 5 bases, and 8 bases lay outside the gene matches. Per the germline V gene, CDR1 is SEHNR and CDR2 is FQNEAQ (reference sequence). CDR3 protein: CASSPGLAGGHEQYF. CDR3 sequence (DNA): TGTGCCAGCAGCCCCGGACTAGCGGGTGGCCACGAGCAGTACTTC.

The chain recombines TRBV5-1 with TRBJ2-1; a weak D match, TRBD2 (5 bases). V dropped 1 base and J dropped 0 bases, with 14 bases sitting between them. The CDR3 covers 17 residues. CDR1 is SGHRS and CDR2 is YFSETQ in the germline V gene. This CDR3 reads CASSLMGGWGSYNEQFF. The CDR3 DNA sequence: TGCGCCAGCAGCTTGATGGGCGGGTGGGGCTCCTACAATGAGCAGTTCTTC.

This CDR3 reads CATPPVAGEETQYF. CDR3 nucleotides: TGTGCCACCCCCCCGGTAGCGGGAGAAGAGACCCAGTACTTC. The chain employs TRBV2 and TRBJ2-5; 9 bases map to TRBD2. This CDR3 region has 14 residues. The germline gives CDR1 SNHLY, CDR2 FYNNEI. The J segment lost 3 bases and the V segment lost 10 bases, leaving 9 bases of the junction unmatched.

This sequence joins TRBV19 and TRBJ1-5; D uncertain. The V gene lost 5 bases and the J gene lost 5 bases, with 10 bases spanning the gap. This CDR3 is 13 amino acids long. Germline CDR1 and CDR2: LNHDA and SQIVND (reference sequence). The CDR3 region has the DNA TGTGCCAGTAGTGTACAGCTGGATCAGCCCCAGCATTTT. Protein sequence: CASSVQLDQPQHF.

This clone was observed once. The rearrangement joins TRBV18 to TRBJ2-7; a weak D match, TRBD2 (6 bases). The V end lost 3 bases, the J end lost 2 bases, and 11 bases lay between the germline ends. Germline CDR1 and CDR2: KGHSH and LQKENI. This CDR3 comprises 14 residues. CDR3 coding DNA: TGTGCCAGCTCACCGGGAGGACGGCCCTACGAGCAGTACTTC. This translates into CASSPGGRPYEQYF.

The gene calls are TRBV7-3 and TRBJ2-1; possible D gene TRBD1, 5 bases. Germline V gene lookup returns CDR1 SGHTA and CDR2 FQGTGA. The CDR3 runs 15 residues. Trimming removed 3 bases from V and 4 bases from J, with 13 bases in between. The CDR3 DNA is TGTGCCAGCAGCTTTACCCCGGACACGTACAATGAGCAGTTCTTC. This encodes CASSFTPDTYNEQFF.

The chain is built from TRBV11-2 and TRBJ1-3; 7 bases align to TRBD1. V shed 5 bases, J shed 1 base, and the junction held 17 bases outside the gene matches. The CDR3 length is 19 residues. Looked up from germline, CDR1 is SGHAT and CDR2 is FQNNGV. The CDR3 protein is CASSRDSPGQLGSGNTIYF. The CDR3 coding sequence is TGTGCCAGCAGCCGGGATTCTCCGGGACAGCTTGGGTCTGGAAACACCATATATTTT.